This paragraph reports one T cell receptor (beta chain). V gave up 6 bases and J gave up 4 bases; unmatched junction bases: 9. This CDR3 is built from 15 residues. Germline loops: CDR1 KGHSH, CDR2 LQKENI. Sequencing was performed with immunoSEQ multiplex PCR; in TCRdb, only in-frame clones are kept and a portion is missing. The sample has approximately 170,000 clones, roughly nine tenths seen once. The data were taken from a study of blood T cell repertoires in COVID-19. In the study overall: Samples taken during acute and convalescent COVID-19 were collected in the United States, Italy and Spain.

This chain links TRBV18 with TRBJ2-3, with 8 bases matching TRBD2. This clonotype was sampled from a man in his sixties or seventies with acute or convalescent COVID-19. Sequencing input: peripheral blood. CDR3 coding DNA: TGTGCCAGCTCCTTCAGCGGGAGTTTGCCAGATACGCAGTATTTT. Its protein product is CASSFSGSLPDTQYF.